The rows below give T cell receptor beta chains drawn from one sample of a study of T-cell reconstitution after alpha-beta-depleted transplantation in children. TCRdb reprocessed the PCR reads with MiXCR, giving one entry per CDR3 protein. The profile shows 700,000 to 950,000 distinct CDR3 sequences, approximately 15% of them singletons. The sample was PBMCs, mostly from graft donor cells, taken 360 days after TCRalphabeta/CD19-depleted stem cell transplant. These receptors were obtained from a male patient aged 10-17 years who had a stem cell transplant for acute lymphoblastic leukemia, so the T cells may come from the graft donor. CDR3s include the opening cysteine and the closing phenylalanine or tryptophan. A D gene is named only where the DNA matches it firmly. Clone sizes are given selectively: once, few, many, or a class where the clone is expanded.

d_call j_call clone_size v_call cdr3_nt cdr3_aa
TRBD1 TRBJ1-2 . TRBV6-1 TGTGCCAGCAGGAGCCCGGACAGGGCTAACTATGGCTACACCTTC CASRSPDRANYGYTF
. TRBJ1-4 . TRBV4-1 TGCGCCAGCAGCCGAGCGACAGGCAGAACAACTAATGAAAAACTGTTTTTT CASSRATGRTTNEKLFF
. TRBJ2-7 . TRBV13 TGTGCCAGCAGCTTAGCGGGCTTCCCCGAGCAGTACTTC CASSLAGFPEQYF
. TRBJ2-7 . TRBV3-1 TGTGCCAGCAGCCAATCCACTAGCCTGGACGAGCAGTACTTC CASSQSTSLDEQYF
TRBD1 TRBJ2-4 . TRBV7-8 TGTGCCAGCAGCTCACGACAGGGGGTGTTGGACATTCAGTACTTC CASSSRQGVLDIQYF
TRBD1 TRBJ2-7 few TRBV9 TGTGCCAGCAGCGAGGGGGCCATATCCCCCTACGAGCAGTACTTC CASSEGAISPYEQYF
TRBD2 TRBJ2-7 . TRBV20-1 TGCAGTGCTAGAGATAGCGGGAGGAAAAGCGAGCAGTACTTC CSARDSGRKSEQYF
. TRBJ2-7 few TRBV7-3 TGTGCCAGCAGCCCCGACAGGTTTAGCTCCTACGAGCAGTACTTC CASSPDRFSSYEQYF
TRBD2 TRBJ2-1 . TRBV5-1 TGCGCCACCGGACTAGCGGGAGGCGATGAGCAGTTCTTC CATGLAGGDEQFF
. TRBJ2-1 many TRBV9 TGTGCCAGCAGCGTAGTAGCAGGCTCCTACAATGAGCAGTTCTTC CASSVVAGSYNEQFF
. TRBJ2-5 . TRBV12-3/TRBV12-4 TGTGCCAGCAGTATGGGGGCGCGGGAGACCCAGTACTTC CASSMGARETQYF
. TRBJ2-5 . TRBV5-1 TGCGCCAGCAGCTTGAGGGGCGGTAACGACAGAGAAGAGACCCAGTACTTC CASSLRGGNDREETQYF
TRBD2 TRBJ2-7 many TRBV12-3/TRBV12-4 TGTGCCAGCAGGCGGGAGGACTGGGGCGAGCAGTACTTC CASRREDWGEQYF
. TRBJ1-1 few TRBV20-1 TGCAGTGTCTCCGGCCCAGGGGTGGGCACTGAAGCTTTCTTT CSVSGPGVGTEAFF